This TCR beta chain appears in the sequencing data of a study of blood T cell repertoires in COVID-19. J lost 3 bases, V lost 8 bases, and 15 bases had no gene match. Germline CDR1 reads SEHNR; CDR2 reads FQNEAQ (reference sequence). The CDR3 extends over 16 amino acids. The data were produced by immunoSEQ multiplex PCR, yet TCRdb's version contains in-frame clones alone and is incomplete. The table lists 140,000 to 150,000 clones, 80% to 90% of them singletons, with roughly 3.5% in the top ten. Sequencing input: PBMCs or T cells enriched from blood (not recorded which). The rearrangement joins TRBV7-9 to TRBJ1-2, with 7 bases that match TRBD1. This receptor was taken from a woman aged 45-59 years with acute COVID-19. CDR3 sequence: CASAGTDASSDYGYTF. The CDR3 DNA reads as TGTGCCAGCGCCGGGACAGACGCCTCGTCAGACTATGGCTACACCTTC.